This T cell receptor (beta chain) was identified during a study of T cells in Graves' hyperthyroidism and ophthalmopathy (dated by TCRdb to the late 2010s). Regarding the research as a whole: Peripheral blood samples were taken at the time of initial diagnosis, prior to any treatment. To identify TCR V-J signatures that set the groups apart, the researchers used a discovery cohort of 90 to 100 patients, made up of 40 to 45 with Graves' ophthalmopathy and around 58 with stable Graves' hyperthyroidism. Prospective prediction of ophthalmopathy was tested in an independent validation cohort consisting of 18 to 20 hyperthyroidism patients and approximately 16 patients who later progressed to ophthalmopathy. For training and testing, the roughly 100 patients in the discovery cohort were randomly divided in a 7:3 ratio. In addition, the study compared T-cell repertoires in thyroid tissue and in blood from roughly six Graves' hyperthyroidism patients. Once sampling was done, hyperthyroidism patients were given methimazole at a starting dose of 30 mg daily, whereas ophthalmopathy patients were given high-dose intravenous methylprednisolone. TCR Vbeta CDR3 sequencing of 140 or so peripheral blood samples (approximately 44 ophthalmopathy, around 80 hyperthyroidism and approximately 17 progressor patients) is reported in the paper. On the study overall, not on this receptor specifically: Most expanded thyroid clonotypes (frequency above 0.001) were also detected in blood, suggesting blood repertoires may reflect thyroid immune responses. During validation, the model predicted progression to ophthalmopathy a median of about 5.9 months ahead of onset, with approximately 70% sensitivity and almost 75% specificity. Sample size was not statistically predetermined, and investigators were not blinded to group allocation. A model built on a 13 V-J signature distinguished ophthalmopathy from stable hyperthyroidism, reaching around 90% sensitivity and about 81% specificity in cross-validation and 80%/75% in testing.

CDR3 length: 15 amino acids, cysteine to phenylalanine. Only the CDR3 region is kept as DNA, spanning 45 bases read in frame from base 1. The trim is 5 bases for V and 1 base for J, with a gap of 12 bases between the germline ends. Reading the germline V gene gives CDR1 SGHTA and CDR2 FQGNSA. TCR beta CDR3 regions were amplified from RNA transcripts. The TCR CDR3 was subjected to a first round of RT-PCR using the HTBI primer set and the Qiagen OneStep RT-PCR kit. Libraries were constructed in a second round of multiplex PCR, after which size selection and purification were carried out. Sequencing of the libraries was done on an Illumina HiSeq2000 using paired-end 100 bp reads. The authors' pipeline ran thus. SOAPnuke was used to process the raw data, throwing out any read that contained adapters or uncalled bases, had a mean Phred below 15, or lacked an exact constant-primer or identifier match. High-quality paired reads were merged with COPE v1.2.5, and unique nucleotide sequences were defined as clonotypes. MiTCR v1.1 was used to align the clonotypes against IMGT TRBV, TRBD and TRBJ reference segments. The analysis was restricted to V-J combinations with a frequency above 0.0001, which together covered 99.2% of the repertoires. The TCS score was defined as the ratio of F50 (clonal expansion) to E x V (chaos), calculated using BLOSUM62-based TCRdist between CDR3 peptides within each V-J. Welch's t-statistics and random forest reduced around 510 V-J features to 13, which were used in a naive Bayes classifier (R e1071). TCRdb took the public reads, trimmed them with fastp at Q25, ran MiXCR for clone calling and kept in-frame beta chains. Every distinct CDR3 protein forms one entry, paired with its most common genes and DNA. The V and J calls come from TCRdb's annotation, not from the publication. The table for this sample lists about 260,000 distinct CDR3 sequences; about 20% of them were counted only once. The ten top clones hold roughly 60% of the sample.

Ophthalmopathy patients had moderately to severely active disease, with a Clinical Activity Score of 3 or more, a NOSPECS grade of 4 or more, and a disease duration of less than 3 months. The study excluded patients with uncontrolled infections, other autoimmune diseases, pregnancy or lactation. Diagnoses were based on clinical symptoms, serum thyroxine and TRAb, thyroid ultrasound and orbital computed tomography. PBMCs were separated from approximately 9.9 ml of fresh peripheral blood using Ficoll-Paque density gradient centrifugation. Total RNA was extracted using Trizol reagent, and RNA quality was assessed on an Agilent 2100 Bioanalyzer. Regarding this clonotype: Its antigen is not yet known. No per-base quality is available; no much larger clone lies one base away.

Recombination connected TRBV7-2 to TRBJ2-1; the D gene lacks a confident call. Sequencing was done on a sample of blood. This receptor was taken from a young man with Graves' ophthalmopathy. The sequenced DNA: TGTGCCAGCAGCCCGACGGTGGTGTCCTACAATGAGCAGTTCTTC. It codes for CASSPTVVSYNEQFF.